This T cell receptor (beta chain) appears in the sequencing data of a study of T cells in Graves' hyperthyroidism and ophthalmopathy. Study-level results: Most clonotypes expanded in the thyroid (above 0.001) were also present in blood.

Amplified TCR beta CDR3 regions came from RNA transcripts. Researchers ran a first-round RT-PCR on the TCR CDR3 using the HTBI primer set. TCRdb passed the multiplex PCR reads through MiXCR, listing each CDR3 protein once. Here the sample spans under 650,000 distinct CDR3 sequences, 16% being singletons. Note on this clonotype: Its antigen is as yet unknown.

The CDR3 covers 17 residues. Germline loops: CDR1 SGHDN, CDR2 FVKESK. The V and J ends lost 2 bases and 0 bases respectively, with 16 bases between them. The chain combines TRBV14 with TRBJ2-5; unclear D gene. The source is a woman aged 25 to 39 with Graves' hyperthyroidism. The sequencing input was blood. The CDR3 coding sequence is TGTGCCAGCAGCCAATCCGACACCAATTATTACCAAGAGACCCAGTACTTC. This sequence encodes CASSQSDTNYYQETQYF.